Shown below are 20 T cell receptor beta chains from a single sample sequenced in a study of siplizumab effects on memory and regulatory T cells. TCRdb's table, derived via immunoSEQ multiplex PCR, lists solely in-frame clones and lacks some. The sample lists about 120,000 clones, roughly 94% seen once, with roughly 1.7% in the top ten. Source material: non-Treg CD4+ T cells sorted from blood. The receptor set was obtained from a human donor in good health.

The chain recombines TRBV6-5 with TRBJ1-3; no clear D gene. V lost 2 bases and J lost 0, with 5 bases in between. Germline V gives CDR1 MNHEY, CDR2 SVGAGI. The CDR3 contains 14 residues. The CDR3 loop is CASSYEYSGNTIYF. CDR3 coding DNA: TGTGCCAGCAGTTACGAGTACTCTGGAAACACCATATATTTT.

The chain combines TRBV5-6 with TRBJ2-2; D is ambiguous. Germline-derived CDR1 and CDR2 are SGHDT and YYEEEE. Trimming removed 2 bases at V and 3 bases at J, with 8 bases between. This CDR3 contains 14 residues. The CDR3, as DNA: TGTGCCAGCAGCTTCATTAGGGACACCGGGGAGCTGTTTTTT. Translated: CASSFIRDTGELFF.

The chain couples TRBV7-9 to TRBJ2-2; D gene uncertain. This CDR3 region has 11 residues. The germline V gene encodes CDR1 SEHNR and CDR2 FQNEAQ (reference sequence). Between the trimmed V and J ends, which lost 5 bases and 6 bases, there was a span of 4 bases. The CDR3 DNA is TGTGCCAGCAGCGAACCCGGGGAGCTGTTTTTT. Encoded protein: CASSEPGELFF.

The chain combines TRBV2 with TRBJ1-2; no firm D call. The CDR3 is 11 residues long. Germline V gives CDR1 SNHLY, CDR2 FYNNEI. V was cut by 0 bases and J by 5 bases, with 1 base left in between. CDR3 amino acids: CASSEAYGYTF. CDR3 bases: TGTGCCAGCAGTGAAGCTTATGGCTACACCTTC.

The J gene is TRBJ1-5, the V gene TRBV7-8; possibly TRBD1 for D (5 bases). The CDR3 consists of 14 residues. With 5 bases removed from V and 0 bases from J, the gap between germline ends came to 8 bases. The germline V gene has CDR1 SGHVS and CDR2 FQNEAQ. The CDR3 is CASSPGGSNQPQHF. CDR3 coding DNA: TGTGCCAGCAGCCCGGGGGGTAGCAATCAGCCCCAGCATTTT.

This sequence joins TRBV7-3 and TRBJ2-1; 11 bases are shared with TRBD2. Germline lookup yields CDR1 SGHTA and CDR2 FQGTGA. The CDR3 is 13 amino acids. J lost 16 bases, V lost 2 bases, and 7 bases had no gene match. The CDR3 spells CASSLRSGRAKFF. As DNA, the CDR3 is TGTGCCAGCAGCTTACGTAGCGGGAGGGCCAAATTCTTC. The full variable domain, in which reference TRBV7-3 and TRBJ2-1 provide the parts outside the CDR3, is GAGVSQTPSNKVTEKGKYVELRCDPISGHTALYWYRQSLGQGPEFLIYFQGTGAADDSGLPNDRFFAVRPEGSVSTLKIQRTERGDSAVYLCASSLRSGRAKFFGPGTRLTVL.

CDR3 sequence (DNA): TGTGCCAGCAGCCAGGCAGAACTAGCGAAGACCCAGTACTTC. It codes for CASSQAELAKTQYF. The chain is built from TRBV7-8 and TRBJ2-5, with 7 positions matching TRBD2. The CDR3 length is 14 residues. Germline V gives CDR1 SGHVS, CDR2 FQNEAQ. The ends lost 5 bases at V and 6 bases at J; junction bases unmatched: 9.

The chain employs TRBV5-1 and TRBJ2-5; 8 nucleotides line up with TRBD2. The CDR3 runs 15 residues. The J segment lost 7 bases and the V segment lost 4 bases, leaving 12 bases of the junction unmatched. Germline V gives CDR1 SGHRS, CDR2 YFSETQ. The CDR3 sequence: CASSPGGGTTWTQYF. The CDR3 nucleotides read TGCGCCAGCAGCCCCGGCGGGGGGACGACTTGGACCCAGTACTTC.

The gene calls are TRBV25-1 and TRBJ1-1; 7 bases match TRBD1. The J segment lost 4 bases and the V segment lost 11 bases, leaving 4 bases of the junction unmatched. CDR3 length equals 11 residues. Germline CDR1 and CDR2: MGHDK and SYGVNS. CDR3 DNA sequence: TGTGCCTGCCAGGGGGTCACTGAAGCTTTCTTT. This codes for CACQGVTEAFF.

The genes are TRBV5-1 and TRBJ1-3, with D uncertain. V lost 0 bases to trimming and J lost 0 bases, with 13 bases between them. CDR1 is SGHRS and CDR2 is YFSETQ in the germline V gene. CDR3 length: 17 amino acids. The CDR3 sequence: CASSLDGQAFSGNTIYF. The CDR3 coding sequence is TGCGCCAGCAGCTTGGACGGGCAGGCCTTCTCTGGAAACACCATATATTTT.

Turning to this clone: Within the sample, other DNA sequences also encode this same CDR3. V and J are TRBV5-1 and TRBJ1-2; D remains ambiguous. V lost 0 bases, J lost 4 bases, and 10 bases lay in between. Germline-derived CDR1 and CDR2 are SGHRS and YFSETQ. The CDR3 totals 14 residues. CDR3 coding DNA: TGCGCCAGCAGCTTGGAAGGAGCTCTCTATGGCTACACCTTC. This sequence encodes CASSLEGALYGYTF.

The chain employs TRBV9 and TRBJ2-5; no clear D. The end of the DNA fits TRBJ2-7 better, so the J call may be wrong. CDR1 is SGDLS, CDR2 YYNGEE, per germline. The CDR3 sequence is 14 residues long. The CDR3 DNA reads as TGTGCCAGCACCAAAGGATCGACTCCCTACGAGCAGTACTTC. Protein sequence: CASTKGSTPYEQYF.

This chain links TRBV5-1 with TRBJ2-2; no firm D call. The CDR3 is 14 amino acids. Germline CDR1 reads SGHRS; CDR2 reads YFSETQ. The V gene lost 1 base and the J gene lost 6 bases, with 10 bases spanning the gap. The CDR3 nucleotides read TGCGCCAGCAGCTTGAGGGCTTCGCCCGGGGAGCTGTTTTTT. This translates into CASSLRASPGELFF.

The chain couples TRBV19 to TRBJ1-4, with a weak D call TRBD1 (5 bases). Trimming pared 8 bases from V and 4 bases from J, leaving 11 bases between. The CDR3 sequence is 13 residues long. CDR1 and CDR2 from the germline V gene are LNHDA and SQIVND (reference sequence). CDR3: CASSTGGNEKLFF. CDR3 bases: TGTGCCAGTTCTACCGGGGGTAATGAAAAACTGTTTTTT.

This CDR3 is CASSSGTATEAFF. In nucleotides, the CDR3 is TGTGCCAGTAGTTCCGGGACAGCGACTGAAGCTTTCTTT. This rearrangement joins TRBV19 to TRBJ1-1, with 7 bases that match TRBD1. The length of the CDR3 is 13 residues. Germline lookup yields CDR1 LNHDA and CDR2 SQIVND (reference sequence). V trimming: 5 bases; J trimming: 5 bases; junction bases outside the gene matches: 5.

The V and J genes are TRBV30 and TRBJ2-7, with D perhaps matching TRBD2 (5 bases). The germline V gene encodes CDR1 GTSNPN and CDR2 SVGIG (reference sequence). The CDR3 is made up of 13 amino acids. Trimming took 4 bases from V and 3 from J, leaving 13 bases between them. This CDR3 is CAWMPGDDYEQYF. In DNA, the CDR3 is TGTGCCTGGATGCCCGGGGATGACTACGAGCAGTACTTC.

The chain uses TRBV7-3 and TRBJ2-2, with D tentatively TRBD1 or TRBD2 (5 bases each). V lost 5 bases, J lost 3 bases, and 13 bases lay in between. The CDR3 totals 15 residues. In germline, CDR1 is SGHTA, CDR2 FQGTGA. Here the CDR3 reads CASSPPGTYTGELFF. CDR3 in DNA: TGTGCCAGCAGCCCCCCCGGGACCTACACCGGGGAGCTGTTTTTT.

CDR3 amino acids: CASSRRQNTEAFF. The CDR3 nucleotides read TGCGCCAGCAGCCGACGGCAGAACACTGAAGCTTTCTTT. The J gene is TRBJ1-1, the V gene TRBV4-1; D not resolved. V gave up 4 bases and J gave up 1 base, with 7 bases separating them. CDR3 size: 13 residues. CDR1 and CDR2 from the germline V gene are MGHRA and YSYEKL.

V and J are TRBV19 and TRBJ1-4; D is possibly TRBD1 (6 bases). The CDR3 consists of 13 residues. Germline CDR1 and CDR2: LNHDA and SQIVND (reference sequence). V was pared by 5 bases and J by 7 bases, with 11 bases between. The CDR3 region is CASSFNRVEKLFF. As DNA, the CDR3 is TGTGCCAGTAGTTTTAACAGGGTTGAAAAACTGTTTTTT.

This chain connects TRBV11-3 to TRBJ1-1; the D gene is possibly TRBD1 (5 bases). Germline CDR1 reads SGHNT; CDR2 reads YENEEA. CDR3 length equals 15 residues. V was shortened by 4 bases and J by 1 base, with 13 bases between the two germline ends. The CDR3 spells CASSSAGGRNTEAFF. CDR3 nucleotides: TGTGCCAGCAGCTCCGCCGGGGGGAGGAACACTGAAGCTTTCTTT.